These T cell receptor beta chains were read from a single sample in a study of blood T cell repertoires in COVID-19. The table came from immunoSEQ multiplex PCR; TCRdb's copy has only in-frame clones and leaves some out. Seen here are some 390,000 clones, around 89% observed once, and the top ten hold 1% to 1.3%. Sequencing was done on a sample of PBMCs or T cells enriched from blood (not recorded which). Every receptor here comes from a man aged 30 to 39 who had recovered from COVID-19. Both conserved end residues are part of each CDR3. D genes are given only for firm matches. Clone size is not always given. Where it is, it says once, few, many or a class for expanded clones.

clone size: .; V gene: TRBV5-4; J gene: TRBJ2-3; D gene: .; CDR3 DNA: TGTGCCAGCAGCCACCCAACAGGGAATCAGTATTTT; CDR3 protein: CASSHPTGNQYF
clone size: .; V gene: TRBV6-5; J gene: TRBJ2-5; D gene: .; CDR3 DNA: TGTGCCAGCAGTTACGGGGCAGGGCAACACGTAGAGACCCAGTACTTC; CDR3 protein: CASSYGAGQHVETQYF
clone size: .; V gene: TRBV3-1/TRBV3-2; J gene: TRBJ2-3; D gene: .; CDR3 DNA: TGTGCCAGCAGCACCCTATCCACAGATACGCAGTATTTT; CDR3 protein: CASSTLSTDTQYF
clone size: .; V gene: TRBV6-4; J gene: TRBJ1-5; D gene: TRBD1; CDR3 DNA: TGTGCCAGCAGCGGGACAGGGTCCTATCAGCCCCAGCATTTT; CDR3 protein: CASSGTGSYQPQHF
clone size: .; V gene: TRBV7-9; J gene: TRBJ2-1; D gene: TRBD2; CDR3 DNA: TGTGCCAGCAGCTCGCGCGCACCGGGACTAGAGCAGTTCTTC; CDR3 protein: CASSSRAPGLEQFF
clone size: .; V gene: TRBV10-3; J gene: TRBJ1-1; D gene: .; CDR3 DNA: TGTGCCATCACCAGGACAGCGATGAACACTGAAGCTTTCTTT; CDR3 protein: CAITRTAMNTEAFF
clone size: .; V gene: TRBV5-6; J gene: TRBJ2-7; D gene: .; CDR3 DNA: TGTGCCAGCAGCACTACCGGGAGAGGGCGCGCCGGGCAGTACTTC; CDR3 protein: CASSTTGRGRAGQYF
clone size: once; V gene: TRBV3-1/TRBV3-2; J gene: TRBJ1-6; D gene: .; CDR3 DNA: TGTGCCAGCAGCCAAGCAATAAGGTTTGGGCCACCCCTCCACTTT; CDR3 protein: CASSQAIRFGPPLHF
clone size: .; V gene: TRBV28; J gene: TRBJ1-4; D gene: .; CDR3 DNA: TGTGCCAGCAGTTTAGTGGGTCAGGGTGGGAAACTGTTTTTT; CDR3 protein: CASSLVGQGGKLFF
clone size: .; V gene: TRBV7-8; J gene: TRBJ1-4; D gene: .; CDR3 DNA: TGTGCCAGCAGCAAACAAACAGGGCCGGCTAATGAAAAACTGTTTTTT; CDR3 protein: CASSKQTGPANEKLFF